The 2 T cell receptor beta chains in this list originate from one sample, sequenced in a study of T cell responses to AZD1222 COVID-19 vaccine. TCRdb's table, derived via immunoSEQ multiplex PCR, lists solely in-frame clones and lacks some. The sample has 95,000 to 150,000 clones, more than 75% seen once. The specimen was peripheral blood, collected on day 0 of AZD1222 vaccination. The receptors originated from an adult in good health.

The CDR3 is CSGGGAVDEQYF. The DNA for the CDR3 is TGCAGCGGAGGCGGGGCGGTCGACGAGCAGTACTTC. The V gene is TRBV29-1, the J gene TRBJ2-7, with D possibly TRBD2 on 6 matching bases. Germline V gene sequence: CDR1 SQVTM, CDR2 ANQGSEA. The CDR3 has 12 amino acids. V shed 7 bases and J shed 5 bases, with 15 bases lying between them.

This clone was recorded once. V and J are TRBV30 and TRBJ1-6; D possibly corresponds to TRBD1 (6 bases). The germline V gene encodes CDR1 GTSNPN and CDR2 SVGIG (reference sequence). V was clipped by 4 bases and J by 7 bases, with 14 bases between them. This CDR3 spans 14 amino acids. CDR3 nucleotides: TGTGCCTGGAACCTAGGGGGGGCGAATTCACCCCTCCACTTT. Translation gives CAWNLGGANSPLHF.